This T cell receptor (beta chain) emerged from a study of OX40 agonist ivuxolimab in advanced cancers. Profiled with immunoSEQ multiplex PCR; TCRdb holds only in-frame clones, not every one. The table shows 65,000 to 90,000 clones, with about 87% occurring only once. Germline CDR1 is MNHEY and CDR2 is SMNVEV (reference sequence). The V end lost 6 bases, the J end lost 5 bases, and 12 bases lay between the germline ends. This CDR3 comprises 13 residues. V usage is TRBV27 and J usage is TRBJ2-3; D is uncertain. The sequence came from an adult with an advanced solid tumor such as melanoma, head and neck, liver or kidney cancer. The sequencing here drew on CD4+ or CD8+ T cells sorted from blood, taken in a trial of the OX40 agonist ivuxolimab. DNA of the CDR3: TGTGCCAGCAGAGGTGCCTCTGGAGATACGCAGTATTTT. Its protein product is CASRGASGDTQYF.